Listed below are T cell receptor beta chains from one sample, sequenced in a study of cytomegalovirus exposure and HLA in healthy donors. TCRdb's table, derived via immunoSEQ multiplex PCR, lists solely in-frame clones and lacks some. Of 100,000 to 150,000 clones listed, 8% to 11% are singletons. Sequencing was done on a sample of PBMCs. The source of these receptors is a woman between 18 and 29 years old in good health and CMV-seropositive. Both conserved end residues are part of each CDR3. Fields, in order: clone size, V gene, CDR3 length, D gene, J gene, CDR3 protein, CDR3 DNA. D genes are given only for firm matches. Clone size is stated in some rows and not others, as once, few, many or a class when expanded.

-	TRBV19	16	-	TRBJ2-3	CASSRGLLRSTDTQYF	TGTGCCAGTAGTCGGGGACTTCTAAGAAGCACAGATACGCAGTATTTT
few	TRBV18	17	-	TRBJ1-3	CASSPSVWIGIENTIYF	TGCGCCAGCTCACCTAGTGTCTGGATCGGGATCGAAAACACCATATATTTT
-	TRBV5-1	14	TRBD1	TRBJ2-7	CASSFRDRGDEQYF	TGCGCCAGCAGCTTCCGGGACAGGGGTGACGAGCAGTACTTC
few	TRBV5-1	14	-	TRBJ2-2	CASRPGTNTGELFF	TGCGCCAGCAGACCCGGGACTAACACCGGGGAGCTGTTTTTT
-	TRBV7-9	15	-	TRBJ1-5	CASSLGQAINQPQHF	TGTGCCAGCAGCTTAGGCCAGGCCATCAATCAGCCCCAGCATTTT
-	TRBV18	14	-	TRBJ1-3	CASSPPARVDTIYF	TGTGCCAGCTCACCACCCGCCCGGGTGGACACCATATATTTT
-	TRBV6-5	14	TRBD1	TRBJ1-1	CASSNRGMNTEAFF	TGTGCCAGCAGTAACAGGGGCATGAACACTGAAGCTTTCTTT
few	TRBV4-1	15	-	TRBJ2-5	CASSRTSGVQETQYF	TGCGCCAGCAGCCGCACGAGCGGAGTCCAAGAGACCCAGTACTTC
-	TRBV5-1	13	-	TRBJ2-7	CASSLAAGREQYF	TGCGCCAGCAGCTTGGCGGCAGGGCGGGAGCAGTACTTC
-	TRBV7-9	12	-	TRBJ1-3	CASSLTGNTIYF	TGTGCCAGCAGCCTCACAGGAAACACCATATATTTT
few	TRBV4-1	17	-	TRBJ2-5	CASSPFHRDQGMETQYF	TGCGCCAGCAGCCCATTCCACAGGGACCAGGGAATGGAGACCCAGTACTTC
-	TRBV6-1	15	-	TRBJ2-4	CASSERTAAKNIQYF	TGTGCCAGCAGTGAGAGGACAGCAGCCAAAAACATTCAGTACTTC
few	TRBV30	12	-	TRBJ2-3	CAWSSGLDTQYF	TGTGCCTGGAGTTCAGGGCTGGATACGCAGTATTTT
-	TRBV30	14	-	TRBJ2-1	CAWSAGRSYNEQFF	TGTGCCTGGAGTGCGGGAAGGTCCTACAATGAGCAGTTCTTC
few	TRBV18	15	TRBD2	TRBJ2-3	CASSPVAGAIDTQYF	TGTGCCAGCTCACCAGTAGCGGGAGCGATAGATACGCAGTATTTT
-	TRBV30	13	-	TRBJ2-5	CAWNWGHGETQYF	TGTGCCTGGAACTGGGGACACGGGGAGACCCAGTACTTC
few	TRBV28	17	TRBD2	TRBJ2-3	CASSSGTSGGSTDTQYF	TGTGCCAGCAGTTCTGGGACTAGCGGGGGTAGCACAGATACGCAGTATTTT
-	TRBV19	15	-	TRBJ1-5	CASSIVGYSNQPQHF	TGTGCCAGTAGTATAGTCGGTTATAGCAATCAGCCCCAGCATTTT
few	TRBV11-3	15	TRBD2	TRBJ2-1	CASSPRLAVYNEQFF	TGTGCCAGCAGCCCGAGACTAGCAGTCTACAATGAGCAGTTCTTC
-	TRBV5-1	15	TRBD1	TRBJ1-2	CASSKEDRAKDGYTF	TGCGCCAGCAGCAAAGAAGACAGGGCGAAGGATGGCTACACCTTC
few	TRBV2	11	-	TRBJ1-2	CASRRDYGYTF	TGTGCCAGCAGGAGGGACTATGGCTACACCTTC
once	TRBV28	16	-	TRBJ2-3	CASSLGGSPGTDTQYF	TGTGCCAGCAGTTTAGGGGGCTCCCCGGGCACAGATACGCAGTATTTT
-	TRBV13	14	-	TRBJ2-7	CASSRPGTTYEQYF	TGTGCCAGCAGCAGGCCCGGGACAACTTACGAGCAGTACTTC
-	TRBV2	15	-	TRBJ2-5	CASNLRLSPGETQYF	TGTGCCAGCAACCTTCGACTTTCCCCGGGGGAGACCCAGTACTTC
-	TRBV5-1	15	-	TRBJ1-1	CASNDNPEGNTEAFF	TGCGCCAGCAATGACAACCCCGAAGGGAACACTGAAGCTTTCTTT
few	TRBV18	16	TRBD2	TRBJ2-1	CASSMREGSTRNEQFF	TGTGCCAGCTCCATGAGGGAGGGATCAACTCGCAATGAGCAGTTCTTC
many	TRBV9	14	-	TRBJ1-2	CASSVGSQGYGYTF	TGTGCCAGCAGCGTAGGGTCCCAGGGGTATGGCTACACCTTC
few	TRBV19	14	-	TRBJ1-1	CASSPALMNTEAFF	TGTGCCAGTAGCCCAGCGTTGATGAACACTGAAGCTTTCTTT
-	TRBV19	14	-	TRBJ2-3	CASSWTSSTDTQYF	TGTGCCAGTAGTTGGACATCTAGCACAGATACGCAGTATTTT
-	TRBV27	16	-	TRBJ2-4	CASSWAEPLAKNIQYF	TGTGCCAGCAGTTGGGCAGAACCTCTAGCCAAAAACATTCAGTACTTC